The 23 T cell receptor beta chains given below trace back to one sample, sequenced in a study of T-cell reconstitution after alpha-beta-depleted transplantation in children. A library of TCRbeta sequences, prepared with unique molecular identifiers, was generated. One entry per CDR3 protein, called by TCRdb with MiXCR from the PCR reads. The table has approximately 270,000 distinct CDR3 sequences, about 24% seen once. The sequenced sample was PBMCs, mostly from graft donor cells, obtained 360 days after TCRalphabeta/CD19-depleted stem cell transplant. Every receptor here comes from a female patient aged 2 to 10 who had a stem cell transplant for congenital amegakaryocytic thrombocytopenia, so the T cells may come from the graft donor.

The J gene is TRBJ2-1, the V gene TRBV4-3, with 10 bases that match TRBD2. The CDR3 covers 17 residues. J gave up 3 bases and V 0 bases, and 5 bases lay outside the gene matches. The V gene's germline CDR1 is LGHNA and CDR2 YSLEER. The CDR3 DNA follows: TGCGCCAGCAGCCAAGAACGAACTAGCGGGATCTACAATGAGCAGTTCTTC. Residues: CASSQERTSGIYNEQFF.

This chain uses TRBV7-9 with TRBJ1-5; D is ambiguous. V was pared by 2 bases and J by 0 bases, with 11 bases between. Germline CDR1 is SEHNR and CDR2 is FQNEAQ (reference sequence). This CDR3 spans 16 amino acids. CDR3 region: CASSLSASHSNQPQHF. The CDR3 nucleotides read TGTGCCAGCAGCTTATCAGCCTCCCATAGCAATCAGCCCCAGCATTTT.

This clonotype has a count of ten or more. The genes are TRBV12-3 or TRBV12-4 and TRBJ2-3; TRBD1 agrees at 7 bases. V shed 5 bases, J shed 0 bases, and the junction held 2 bases outside the gene matches. The CDR3 contains 14 residues. CDR3 protein: CASSPDRSTDTQYF. The CDR3 DNA is TGTGCCAGCAGTCCGGACAGGAGCACAGATACGCAGTATTTT.

This clonotype was seen a few times. J is TRBJ1-1 and V is TRBV20-1; D not resolved. Germline V gene data show CDR1 as DFQATT and CDR2 as SNEGSKA (reference sequence). V shed 6 bases and J shed 7 bases, with 12 bases lying between them. The CDR3 has 11 amino acids. This CDR3 is CSATLGFEAFF. The CDR3, as DNA: TGCAGTGCGACACTGGGTTTTGAAGCTTTCTTT.

The chain combines TRBV5-1 with TRBJ1-5, with D unresolved. This CDR3 spans 13 amino acids. The V end was cut by 0 bases, the J end by 5 bases, with 6 bases between. Per germline, CDR1 SGHRS and CDR2 YFSETQ. The CDR3: CASSLGTDQPQHF. DNA for the CDR3: TGCGCCAGCAGCTTGGGCACCGATCAGCCCCAGCATTTT.

This clonotype was recorded many times. The rearrangement links TRBV29-1 to TRBJ2-7; D unresolved. Germline V gene sequence: CDR1 SQVTM, CDR2 ANQGSEA. This CDR3 is built from 13 residues. V was cut by 4 bases and J by 2 bases, with 12 bases left in between. Here the CDR3 DNA reads TGCAGCGTTGCACATAAACTCGCCTACGAGCAGTACTTC. It encodes CSVAHKLAYEQYF.

V gene TRBV2 combines with J gene TRBJ1-2; D may be TRBD1 (5 bases). The germline CDR1 and CDR2 sequences are SNHLY and FYNNEI. V was shortened by 1 base and J by 5 bases, with 8 bases between the two germline ends. The CDR3 covers 13 residues. The CDR3 region has the DNA TGTGCCAGCAGTGAAGGGGGCTTATATGGCTACACCTTC. Its translation: CASSEGGLYGYTF. Filled out from reference TRBV2 and TRBJ1-2, the complete variable domain reads EPEVTQTPSHQVTQMGQEVILRCVPISNHLYFYWYRQILGQKVEFLVSFYNNEISEKSEIFDDQFSVERPDGSNFTLKIRSTKLEDSAMYFCASSEGGLYGYTFGSGTRLTVV.

The chain couples TRBV20-1 to TRBJ1-4, with D uncertain. The CDR3 contains 14 residues. Trimming took off 0 bases at V and 5 bases at J, with 10 bases between the two ends. From germline, CDR1 is DFQATT and CDR2 SNEGSKA (reference sequence). Written as DNA, the CDR3 is TGCAGTGCTAGAGACGATAGGGCGAATGAAAAACTGTTTTTT. The encoded protein is CSARDDRANEKLFF.

This clonotype was observed many times. The chain combines TRBV10-2 with TRBJ1-4; D possibly corresponds to TRBD1 (6 bases). V dropped 8 bases and J dropped 5 bases, with 12 bases sitting between them. Per germline, CDR1 WSHSY and CDR2 SAAADI. The CDR3 sequence is 13 residues long. CDR3 DNA sequence: TGCGCCAGCGGCGAAACAGGGAATGAAAAACTGTTTTTT. Its protein product is CASGETGNEKLFF.

This chain connects TRBV3-1 to TRBJ1-6; TRBD1 might be the D (6 bases). Per germline, CDR1 LGHDT and CDR2 YNNKEL (reference sequence). V lost 3 bases, J lost 10 bases, and 13 bases lay in between. The CDR3 loop spans 14 amino acids. In DNA, the CDR3 is TGTGCCAGCAGCCATTCAGCAGGGGAGTCACCCCTCCACTTT. Protein: CASSHSAGESPLHF.

The table lists this clonotype with a few counts. The chain links TRBV5-5 to TRBJ2-2, with 11 nucleotides matching TRBD2. In germline, CDR1 is SGHKS, CDR2 YYEKEE (reference sequence). V was clipped by 2 bases and J by 6 bases; unmatched bases: 12. The CDR3 is 18 residues long. CDR3 coding DNA: TGTGCCAGCAGCTTCCGCCTTCTAGCGGGAGGTTCTGCCGGGGAGCTGTTTTTT. Translated, it gives CASSFRLLAGGSAGELFF.

The chain is built from TRBV24-1 and TRBJ1-2, with D possibly TRBD1 on 5 matching bases. V lost 8 bases and J 8 bases, leaving 14 bases between the germline ends. Germline V gene sequence: CDR1 KGHDR, CDR2 SFDVKD. The CDR3 sequence is 12 residues long. The CDR3 DNA follows: TGTGCCACCAACGGCGGACGGGACGGCTACACCTTC. Protein sequence: CATNGGRDGYTF.

The rearrangement links TRBV6-1 to TRBJ1-4, with D perhaps TRBD1 (6 bases). V lost 5 bases and J lost 4, with 17 bases in between. This CDR3 is 16 amino acids long. Looked up from germline, CDR1 is MNHNS and CDR2 is SASEGT. Written as DNA, the CDR3 is TGTGCCAGCAGTCGACAGTCCCAGGGGCATAATGAAAAACTGTTTTTT. Translated, it gives CASSRQSQGHNEKLFF.

This clonotype has ten or more counts. The V call is TRBV7-9, the J call TRBJ2-1; unclear D gene. The V and J ends lost 5 bases and 6 bases respectively, with 11 bases between them. CDR1 and CDR2 from the germline V gene are SEHNR and FQNEAQ (reference sequence). The CDR3 contains 13 residues. CDR3 in DNA: TGTGCCAGCAGCCGAGGAAAGAGCAATGAGCAGTTCTTC. Residues: CASSRGKSNEQFF.

This clonotype was observed a few times. This chain uses TRBV4-1 with TRBJ2-7; weak D call: TRBD2 (5 bases). The CDR3 is 14 amino acids. Germline V gene lookup returns CDR1 MGHRA and CDR2 YSYEKL. V gave up 1 base and J gave up 2 bases, with 9 bases separating them. In DNA, the CDR3 is TGCGCCAGCAGCCAAGTACGGGAAACCTACGAGCAGTACTTC. Its translation: CASSQVRETYEQYF.

This sequence joins TRBV12-3 or TRBV12-4 and TRBJ2-7; the D gene could be TRBD1 or TRBD2 (5 bases each). The ends were cut back, 6 bases at V and 9 bases at J, with 18 bases in the middle. The CDR3 covers 13 residues. The CDR3 spells CASSPMPRGGQYF. The CDR3 bases are TGTGCCAGCAGCCCCATGCCCCGGGGCGGGCAGTACTTC.

The chain uses TRBV3-1 and TRBJ1-2; the match to TRBD1 covers 9 bases. Germline V gene data show CDR1 as LGHDT and CDR2 as YNNKEL (reference sequence). J was trimmed by 12 bases and V by 0 bases; bases with no gene match: 23. There are 19 residues in the CDR3. CDR3 DNA sequence: TGTGCCAGCAGCCAAGATTTAGGAATCTACACCGGCGGGACAGGGACCCACACCTTC. Translated, it gives CASSQDLGIYTGGTGTHTF.

The chain has TRBV7-9 and TRBJ1-4; D is uncertain. Germline V gives CDR1 SEHNR, CDR2 FQNEAQ (reference sequence). Trimming cost V 1 base and J 8 bases, with 14 bases left between them. The CDR3 is made up of 15 amino acids. In DNA, the CDR3 is TGTGCCAGCAGCTTAGGAGGTGGCGGTTGGGAAAAACTGTTTTTT. Protein: CASSLGGGGWEKLFF.

The sample holds many counts of this clonotype. This rearrangement joins TRBV29-1 to TRBJ2-3; unclear D gene. This CDR3 has 14 residues. CDR1 and CDR2 from the germline V gene are SQVTM and ANQGSEA. V gave up 1 base and J gave up 1 base, with 9 bases separating them. CDR3 nucleotide sequence: TGCAGCGTTGAAGTCGGCGCCGGCACAGATACGCAGTATTTT. It translates to CSVEVGAGTDTQYF.

V gene TRBV18 combines with J gene TRBJ2-2; TRBD2 might be the D (6 bases). CDR1 and CDR2 from the germline V gene are KGHSH and LQKENI. The CDR3 spans 16 residues. The V gene lost 5 bases and the J gene lost 0 bases, with 13 bases spanning the gap. The CDR3 loop is CASSESGAANTGELFF. Here the CDR3 DNA reads TGTGCCAGCTCAGAATCGGGAGCAGCGAACACCGGGGAGCTGTTTTTT.

This clonotype showed up just a few times. The V and J genes are TRBV15 and TRBJ2-1; no firm D call. From germline, CDR1 is LNHNV and CDR2 YYDKDF (reference sequence). The CDR3 extends over 15 amino acids. The V end lost 0 bases, the J end lost 6 bases, and 12 bases lay between the germline ends. Here the CDR3 reads CATSREIGRVNEQFF. CDR3 DNA sequence: TGTGCCACCAGCAGAGAAATAGGTCGAGTCAATGAGCAGTTCTTC.

V usage is TRBV27 and J usage is TRBJ1-1, with D possibly matching TRBD1 (6 bases). V lost 5 bases and J lost 8, with 21 bases in between. The CDR3 is 15 amino acids. In germline, CDR1 is MNHEY, CDR2 SMNVEV (reference sequence). CDR3 region: CASSPVGTGRLEAFF. The CDR3 nucleotides read TGTGCCAGCAGTCCTGTCGGAACAGGGCGCCTAGAAGCTTTCTTT.

The chain uses TRBV7-2 and TRBJ2-5; D gene unclear. Germline V lookup: CDR1 SGHTA, CDR2 FQGNSA. Between the trimmed V and J ends, which lost 3 bases and 2 bases, there was a span of 7 bases. The CDR3 length is 13 residues. This chain's CDR3 is CASSFHLQETQYF. CDR3 nucleotides: TGTGCCAGCAGCTTTCACCTTCAAGAGACCCAGTACTTC.